One sample yielded the 30 T cell receptor beta chains listed below, sequenced in a study of cytomegalovirus exposure and HLA in healthy donors. PCR involved 60 Vbeta and 13 Jbeta primers. Libraries were prepared by immunoSEQ multiplex PCR; TCRdb keeps only in-frame clonotypes and omits some of them. Seen in this sample are 150,000 to 200,000 clones; the ten most common clones hold around 0.8%. Source material: PBMCs. These receptors came from a woman between 18 and 29 years old in good health and CMV-seropositive.

This chain uses TRBV19 with TRBJ2-5; 16 bases are a match to TRBD2. CDR1 is LNHDA, CDR2 SQIVND, per germline (reference sequence). The trim removed 6 bases at V and 8 bases at J, leaving 15 bases unmatched. The CDR3 length is 18 residues. DNA of the CDR3: TGTGCCAGTAGCCTTCCTCCGGGACTAGCGGGGGGGCCCAGTACCCAGTACTTC. This translates into CASSLPPGLAGGPSTQYF.

V gene TRBV5-1 combines with J gene TRBJ2-7; TRBD1 agrees at 11 bases. CDR3 size: 14 residues. CDR1 and CDR2 from the germline V gene are SGHRS and YFSETQ. V shed 4 bases, J shed 7 bases, and the junction held 7 bases outside the gene matches. The CDR3 DNA reads as TGCGCCAGCAGCCCCGGGACAGGGGGGAGGGAGCAGTACTTC. It yields the protein CASSPGTGGREQYF.

CDR3 sequence (DNA): TGTGCCAGCAGGACGGGGGGGGCACGGGGGACTGAAGCTTTCTTT. This encodes CASRTGGARGTEAFF. The rearrangement links TRBV6-5 to TRBJ1-1, with D possibly TRBD1 on 6 matching bases. The V gene's germline CDR1 is MNHEY and CDR2 SVGAGI. Between the trimmed V and J ends, which lost 6 bases and 5 bases, there was a span of 19 bases. This CDR3 region has 15 residues.

V usage is TRBV7-8 and J usage is TRBJ2-5; TRBD2 is a possible D gene (5 bases). Trimming shortened V by 6 bases and J by 4 bases, and 9 bases separated the two germline ends. Germline values: CDR1 SGHVS, CDR2 FQNEAQ. This CDR3 region has 12 residues. CDR3 nucleotide sequence: TGTGCCAGCAGTCGGGGTGGAGAGACCCAGTACTTC. Its protein is CASSRGGETQYF. Combining the CDR3 with reference TRBV7-8 and TRBJ2-5 gives the whole variable domain GAGVSQSPRYKVAKRGQDVALRCDPISGHVSLFWYQQALGQGPEFLTYFQNEAQLDKSGLPSDRFFAERPEGSVSTLKIQRTQQEDSAVYLCASSRGGETQYFGPGTRLLVL.

J is TRBJ2-6 and V is TRBV11-3; 7 nucleotides match TRBD1. From germline, CDR1 is SGHNT and CDR2 YENEEA. V lost 5 bases to trimming and J lost 4 bases; unmatched junction nucleotides: 5. The CDR3 has 15 residues. The chain's CDR3 is CASSKTGAGANVLTF. CDR3 nucleotide sequence: TGTGCCAGCAGCAAAACAGGGGCCGGGGCCAACGTCCTGACTTTC.

The V and J genes are TRBV7-3 and TRBJ1-5; TRBD1 agrees at 8 bases. V trimming: 5 bases; J trimming: 2 bases; junction bases outside the gene matches: 5. The CDR3 contains 15 residues. Germline CDR1 and CDR2: SGHTA and FQGTGA. The CDR3 DNA reads TGTGCCAGCAGCCTCGACAGGGGTGGCAATCAGCCCCAGCATTTT. It yields the protein CASSLDRGGNQPQHF.

The chain links TRBV2 to TRBJ1-2, with 7 bases lining up with TRBD1. Trimming cost V 3 bases and J 2 bases; bases outside gene matches: 6. This CDR3 has 15 residues. Germline V gene data show CDR1 as SNHLY and CDR2 as FYNNEI. The chain's CDR3 is CASSDPGQTNYGYTF. Written as DNA, the CDR3 is TGTGCCAGCAGTGACCCGGGACAGACAAACTATGGCTACACCTTC.

V and J are TRBV6-6 and TRBJ1-5, with D possibly matching TRBD1 (5 bases). V shed 2 bases and J shed 3 bases, with 8 bases lying between them. CDR1 and CDR2 (germline): MNHNY, SVGAGI (reference sequence). This CDR3 contains 14 residues. As DNA, the CDR3 is TGTGCCAGCAGTTACGACAGCTACAATCAGCCCCAGCATTTT. It codes for CASSYDSYNQPQHF.

For this clone: The junction shows a germline mismatch at one end, possibly a read error. This chain uses TRBV19 with TRBJ1-5; TRBD1 agrees at 10 bases. CDR3 length: 15 amino acids. Germline V gene sequence: CDR1 LNHDA, CDR2 SQIVND (reference sequence). As DNA, the CDR3 is TGTGCCAGTAGTATGGAGACAGGGGGCAAGCAGCCCCAGCATTTT. Protein: CASSMETGGKQPQHF.

The chain couples TRBV7-2 to TRBJ2-7, with 10 bases aligning to TRBD2. Trimming removed 5 bases from V and 5 bases from J; junction bases left unmatched: 12. In germline, CDR1 is SGHTA, CDR2 FQGNSA. The CDR3 extends over 16 amino acids. The CDR3 sequence: CASSRIISGGADEQYF. The CDR3 region has the DNA TGTGCCAGCAGCCGAATAATCAGCGGGGGGGCGGACGAGCAGTACTTC.

The rearrangement uses TRBV5-6 and TRBJ1-2, with unresolved D. Germline values: CDR1 SGHDT, CDR2 YYEEEE. V was cut by 6 bases and J by 5 bases, with 14 bases left in between. The CDR3 covers 13 residues. The CDR3 DNA reads as TGTGCCAGCACCTTTTTGGCGGATTATGGCTACACCTTC. It codes for CASTFLADYGYTF. The full variable domain, its missing parts supplied by reference TRBV5-6 and TRBJ1-2, is DAGVTQSPTHLIKTRGQQVTLRCSPKSGHDTVSWYQQALGQGPQFIFQYYEEEERQRGNFPDRFSGHQFPNYSSELNVNALLLGDSALYLCASTFLADYGYTFGSGTRLTVV.

This chain joins TRBV5-4 and TRBJ2-1, with 7 bases lining up with TRBD1. The junction had 8 bases not matched to a gene; V was cut back by 4 bases and J by 1 base. Germline V gene sequence: CDR1 SGHNT, CDR2 YYREEE (reference sequence). The CDR3 covers 16 residues. For the CDR3, the DNA is TGTGCCAGCAGCAGCCACAGGGGCGCTTCCTACAATGAGCAGTTCTTC. This sequence encodes CASSSHRGASYNEQFF.

The chain combines TRBV5-4 with TRBJ1-2; 11 bases line up with TRBD1. With V trimmed by 5 bases and J by 5 bases, 5 bases remained unmatched. The CDR3 has 14 amino acids. Germline V gene sequence: CDR1 SGHNT, CDR2 YYREEE (reference sequence). The CDR3 nucleotides are TGTGCCAGCAGTACCGGACAGGGGGCTTATGGCTACACCTTC. Protein sequence: CASSTGQGAYGYTF.

V is TRBV5-4 and J is TRBJ2-1, with D maybe TRBD2 (5 bases). CDR3 length: 15 amino acids. Germline CDR1 and CDR2: SGHNT and YYREEE (reference sequence). Between the trimmed V and J ends, which lost 0 bases and 4 bases, there was a span of 11 bases. The chain's CDR3 is CASSLDSGKYNEQFF. CDR3 bases: TGTGCCAGCAGCTTGGATTCGGGAAAATACAATGAGCAGTTCTTC.

V is TRBV7-8 and J is TRBJ1-5; the D gene is possibly TRBD1 (6 bases). Germline values: CDR1 SGHVS, CDR2 FQNEAQ. Trimming pared 1 base from V and 3 bases from J, leaving 13 bases between. The CDR3 is 16 amino acids. The CDR3, as DNA: TGTGCCAGCAGCTTAGGGGCGGGGGCATCCAATCAGCCCCAGCATTTT. Translating it yields CASSLGAGASNQPQHF.

J is TRBJ2-3 and V is TRBV5-1; 10 positions agree with TRBD1. With V trimmed by 4 bases and J by 3 bases, 8 bases remained unmatched. The CDR3 has 16 amino acids. The germline CDR1 and CDR2 sequences are SGHRS and YFSETQ. CDR3 region: CASSAGRTGGTDTQYF. DNA for the CDR3: TGCGCCAGCAGCGCTGGCAGGACAGGGGGGACAGATACGCAGTATTTT. The complete variable domain, with remaining parts taken from reference TRBV5-1 and TRBJ2-3, reads KAGVTQTPRYLIKTRGQQVTLSCSPISGHRSVSWYQQTPGQGLQFLFEYFSETQRNKGNFPGRFSGRQFSNSRSEMNVSTLELGDSALYLCASSAGRTGGTDTQYFGPGTRLTVL.

The chain joins TRBV27 to TRBJ2-3, with D unresolved. Germline lookup yields CDR1 MNHEY and CDR2 SMNVEV (reference sequence). The V gene lost 6 bases and the J gene lost 0 bases, with 7 bases spanning the gap. The CDR3 is made up of 13 amino acids. The CDR3 loop is CASRNYSTDTQYF. The CDR3 nucleotides are TGTGCCAGCAGGAACTATAGCACAGATACGCAGTATTTT.

To note about this clone: Within the sample, other DNA sequences also encode this same CDR3. V usage is TRBV7-9 and J usage is TRBJ2-3; D is ambiguous. Germline CDR1 SEHNR, CDR2 FQNEAQ (reference sequence). The CDR3 length is 12 residues. The V and J ends lost 5 bases and 0 bases respectively, with 3 bases between them. In nucleotides, the CDR3 is TGTGCCAGCAGCCTCAGCACAGATACGCAGTATTTT. Translating gives CASSLSTDTQYF.

The V and J genes are TRBV2 and TRBJ1-1; D possibly corresponds to TRBD1 (5 bases). Germline CDR1 SNHLY, CDR2 FYNNEI. Between the trimmed V and J ends, which lost 4 bases and 3 bases, there was a span of 12 bases. CDR3 size: 14 residues. DNA of the CDR3: TGTGCCAGCAGTGGGATGGGGGGGGACACTGAAGCTTTCTTT. Its translation: CASSGMGGDTEAFF. The full variable domain, in which reference TRBV2 and TRBJ1-1 provide the parts outside the CDR3, is EPEVTQTPSHQVTQMGQEVILRCVPISNHLYFYWYRQILGQKVEFLVSFYNNEISEKSEIFDDQFSVERPDGSNFTLKIRSTKLEDSAMYFCASSGMGGDTEAFFGQGTRLTVV.

Comments on this clone: Germline and junction disagree at one end, which may indicate a read error. The chain couples TRBV27 to TRBJ1-6; a weak D match, TRBD1 (5 bases). The CDR3 spans 14 residues. Germline assignment: CDR1 MNHEY and CDR2 SMNVEV (reference sequence). This CDR3 reads CATSLKGVNSPLHF. CDR3 DNA: TGTGCCACCAGTCTCAAAGGGGTTAATTCACCCCTCCACTTT.

The V call is TRBV7-3, the J call TRBJ2-5; D is possibly TRBD2 (5 bases). The CDR3 is made up of 15 amino acids. CDR1 is SGHTA and CDR2 is FQGTGA in the germline V gene. V was trimmed by 2 bases and J by 5 bases, leaving 15 bases between them. CDR3 sequence: CASSLLEGIGETQYF. The CDR3 nucleotides read TGTGCCAGCAGCTTATTAGAGGGAATTGGGGAGACCCAGTACTTC.

The chain recombines TRBV19 with TRBJ1-3; TRBD1 matches 7 bases. Trimming cost V 3 bases and J 0 bases; bases outside gene matches: 8. Germline lookup yields CDR1 LNHDA and CDR2 SQIVND (reference sequence). This CDR3 spans 17 amino acids. The CDR3 DNA sequence: TGTGCCAGTAGTATGTTGGCAGGGGGGCCCTCTGGAAACACCATATATTTT. This encodes CASSMLAGGPSGNTIYF. The full variable domain, with the rest looked up from reference TRBV19 and TRBJ1-3, is DGGITQSPKYLFRKEGQNVTLSCEQNLNHDAMYWYRQDPGQGLRLIYYSQIVNDFQKGDIAEGYSVSREKKESFPLTVTSAQKNPTAFYLCASSMLAGGPSGNTIYFGEGSWLTVV.

The V call is TRBV9, the J call TRBJ1-1; 8 bases agree with TRBD1. V trimming: 4 bases; J trimming: 1 base; junction bases outside the gene matches: 3. Germline CDR1 and CDR2: SGDLS and YYNGEE. The CDR3 is 14 residues long. CDR3 sequence: CASSMGQENTEAFF. The CDR3 DNA is TGTGCCAGCAGCATGGGACAGGAGAACACTGAAGCTTTCTTT.

The V gene is TRBV7-9, the J gene TRBJ1-1, with D possibly matching TRBD1 (6 bases). V was pared by 6 bases and J by 2 bases, with 16 bases between. CDR3 length equals 15 residues. Germline assignment: CDR1 SEHNR and CDR2 FQNEAQ (reference sequence). CDR3 sequence: CASSSPAGGNTEAFF. CDR3 in DNA: TGTGCCAGCAGTTCTCCCGCGGGGGGCAACACTGAAGCTTTCTTT.

The chain joins TRBV30 to TRBJ1-6; D call uncertain. The CDR3 contains 13 residues. Trimming took off 2 bases at V and 7 bases at J, with 9 bases between the two ends. Germline CDR1 and CDR2: GTSNPN and SVGIG (reference sequence). The CDR3 DNA reads as TGTGCCTGGAGTCCAACCGAGAATTCACCCCTCCACTTT. Its protein is CAWSPTENSPLHF.

This chain links TRBV5-1 with TRBJ2-3; 7 positions agree with TRBD2. The CDR3 has 16 residues. With V trimmed by 0 bases and J by 0 bases, 4 bases remained unmatched. CDR1 and CDR2 (germline): SGHRS, YFSETQ. The CDR3 DNA reads TGCGCCAGCAGCTTGGGCGCTAGCGGAAGCACAGATACGCAGTATTTT. Translated, it gives CASSLGASGSTDTQYF. Full variable domain (rest looked up from reference TRBV5-1 and TRBJ2-3): KAGVTQTPRYLIKTRGQQVTLSCSPISGHRSVSWYQQTPGQGLQFLFEYFSETQRNKGNFPGRFSGRQFSNSRSEMNVSTLELGDSALYLCASSLGASGSTDTQYFGPGTRLTVL.

The J gene is TRBJ2-3, the V gene TRBV29-1, with 8 bases aligning to TRBD1. This CDR3 is built from 14 residues. Trimming cost V 4 bases and J 6 bases; bases outside gene matches: 9. The germline V gene encodes CDR1 SQVTM and CDR2 ANQGSEA. CDR3 in DNA: TGCAGCGTTGCCGGGACAGGAAAGGGGGATACGCAGTATTTT. It is translated as CSVAGTGKGDTQYF.

The chain couples TRBV4-1 to TRBJ2-3, with 8 bases identical to TRBD1. V shed 4 bases and J 0 bases; nucleotides not matched to a gene: 3. The germline V gene encodes CDR1 MGHRA and CDR2 YSYEKL. This CDR3 has 15 residues. CDR3 residues: CASSPDRASTDTQYF. Written as DNA, the CDR3 is TGCGCCAGCAGCCCGGACAGGGCGAGCACAGATACGCAGTATTTT.

This sequence joins TRBV6-6 and TRBJ1-4; D ambiguous. The length of the CDR3 is 15 residues. Germline CDR1 reads MNHNY; CDR2 reads SVGAGI (reference sequence). With 0 bases removed from V and 8 bases from J, the gap between germline ends came to 13 bases. The CDR3: CASSYSAVPGEKLFF. The CDR3 nucleotides read TGTGCCAGCAGTTACTCGGCCGTACCGGGGGAAAAACTGTTTTTT.

The rearrangement joins TRBV6-5 to TRBJ1-1; D perhaps matches TRBD1 (6 bases). Germline assignment: CDR1 MNHEY and CDR2 SVGAGI. Trimming removed 4 bases from V and 3 bases from J, with 18 bases in between. CDR3 size: 16 residues. The CDR3 here is CASSFSPQGGDTEAFF. The CDR3 DNA follows: TGTGCCAGCAGTTTCTCTCCACAGGGTGGGGACACTGAAGCTTTCTTT.